This entry concerns a single TCR beta chain. These data come from a study of cytomegalovirus exposure and HLA in healthy donors. The PCR ran on 60 Vbeta and 13 Jbeta primers. TCRdb's copy holds only in-frame clones and misses some; the assay was immunoSEQ multiplex PCR. Here the sample table reports around 27,000 clones. Germline values: CDR1 MNHNY, CDR2 SVGAGI (reference sequence). The CDR3 contains 14 residues. V lost 2 bases, J lost 1 base, and 9 bases lay in between. This chain connects TRBV6-6 to TRBJ2-7; D is possibly TRBD2 (5 bases). The sample was PBMCs. The source of this sequence is a man aged 30-40 years in good health and CMV-seronegative. CDR3 amino acids: CASSYDYPSYEQYF. The CDR3 DNA is TGTGCCAGCAGTTACGACTATCCATCCTACGAGCAGTACTTC.